Below, one T cell receptor (beta chain) is given with its context. No antigen is known for it. Germline V gene sequence: CDR1 GTSNPN, CDR2 SVGIG (reference sequence). The trim removed 3 bases at V and 0 bases at J, leaving 8 bases unmatched. CDR3 length equals 18 residues. This record comes from a study of T cells after yellow fever vaccination. Study conclusions and caveats: Highly abundant clonotypes carried over from the bulk population could end up in FACS-sorted repertoires as contaminants. Clonotypes shared by both compartments, CD4 and CD8, made up a small share.

TCRdb reanalysed the 5' RACE reads using MiXCR and keeps one entry per CDR3 protein. The sample carries 500,000 to 650,000 distinct CDR3 sequences, over 9% recorded once. This TCR was recovered from a man aged 25 to 45 who received the YFV17D yellow fever vaccine. The sample in question was PBMCs, obtained on the day of the yellow fever booster vaccination. The chain employs TRBV30 and TRBJ2-7, with TRBD2 identical over 16 bases. The CDR3 DNA is TGTGCCTGGAGGATCGGGACTAGCGGGAGGGTCAGCTCCTACGAGCAGTACTTC. Residues: CAWRIGTSGRVSSYEQYF. Full variable domain (rest looked up from reference TRBV30 and TRBJ2-7): SQTIHQWPATLVQPVGSPLSLECTVEGTSNPNLYWYRQAAGRGLQLLFYSVGIGQISSEVPQNLSASRPQDRQFILSSKKLLLSDSGFYLCAWRIGTSGRVSSYEQYFGPGTRLTVT.